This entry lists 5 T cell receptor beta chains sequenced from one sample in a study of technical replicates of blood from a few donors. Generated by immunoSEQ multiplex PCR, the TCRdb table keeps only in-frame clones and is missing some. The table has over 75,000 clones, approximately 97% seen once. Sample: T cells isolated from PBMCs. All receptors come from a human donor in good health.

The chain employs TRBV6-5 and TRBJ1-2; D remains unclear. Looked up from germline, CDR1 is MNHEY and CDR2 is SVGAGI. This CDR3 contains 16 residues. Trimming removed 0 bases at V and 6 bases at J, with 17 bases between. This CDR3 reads CASSYSILHPSDGYTF. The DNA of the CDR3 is TGTGCCAGCAGTTACTCGATTCTCCATCCTTCGGATGGCTACACCTTC.

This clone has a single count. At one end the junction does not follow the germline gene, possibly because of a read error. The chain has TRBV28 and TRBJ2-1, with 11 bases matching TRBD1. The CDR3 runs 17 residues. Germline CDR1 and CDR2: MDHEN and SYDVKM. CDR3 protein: CASSLWGQGERWVEQFF. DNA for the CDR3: TGTGCCAGCAGCTTATGGGGACAGGGGGAAAGGTGGGTTGAGCAGTTCTTC.

CDR3 sequence reads: CASSFRGGEKLFF. In DNA form, the CDR3 reads TGTGCCAGCAGCTTTAGGGGTGGTGAAAAACTGTTTTTT. This chain links TRBV5-4 with TRBJ1-4; tentative D call: TRBD1 (5 bases). The CDR3 length is 13 residues. Trimming cost V 2 bases and J 7 bases, with 9 bases left between them. In germline, CDR1 is SGHNT, CDR2 YYREEE (reference sequence).

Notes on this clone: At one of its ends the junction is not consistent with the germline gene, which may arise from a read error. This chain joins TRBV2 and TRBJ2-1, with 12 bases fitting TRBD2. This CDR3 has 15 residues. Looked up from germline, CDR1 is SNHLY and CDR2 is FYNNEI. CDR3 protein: CASSPRTSGNNKQFF. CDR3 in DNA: TGTGCCAGCAGTCCCAGGACTAGCGGGAACAATAAGCAGTTCTTC.

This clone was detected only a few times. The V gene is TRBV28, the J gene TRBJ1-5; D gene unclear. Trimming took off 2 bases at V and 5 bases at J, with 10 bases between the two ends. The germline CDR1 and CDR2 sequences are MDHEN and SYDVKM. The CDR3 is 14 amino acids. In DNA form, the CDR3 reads TGTGCCAGCAGTTTAGGCGGTCCTTATCAGCCCCAGCATTTT. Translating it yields CASSLGGPYQPQHF.